This T cell receptor (beta chain) was identified during a study of blood T cell repertoires in COVID-19. Across the study: The cDNA or gDNA used as material had been derived from T cells, B-cell-depleted T cells, or PBMCs.

Authors' data handling: Reference gene primer amplification in the assay estimated nucleated cell counts. Assay used: immunoSEQ multiplex PCR; TCRdb lists only in-frame clones, some missing. V and J calls and clone size are given by that table; D and trimming were obtained from the DNA. The sample yields fewer than 200,000 clones, around 88% seen once. The sample was peripheral blood. The origin of this receptor is an older woman who had recovered from COVID-19.

CDR3 sequence reads: CASSPPGGTDTQYF. CDR3 DNA sequence: TGTGCCAGCAGTCCCCCCGGGGGCACAGATACGCAGTATTTT. V and J are TRBV7-9 and TRBJ2-3; D is possibly TRBD2 (5 bases). The V end lost 6 bases, the J end lost 1 base, and 11 bases lay between the germline ends. Per the germline V gene, CDR1 is SEHNR and CDR2 is FQNEAQ (reference sequence). CDR3 size: 14 residues.